This T cell receptor beta chain originates from a study of blood T cell repertoires in COVID-19. Profiled with immunoSEQ multiplex PCR; TCRdb holds only in-frame clones, not every one. The sample contains 110,000 to 150,000 clones, more than 80% of which appear only once. Participants reported their clinical history, and cohort assignment relied on those reports. The germline gives CDR1 KGHSH, CDR2 LQKENI. Trimming stripped 3 bases from V and 2 bases from J, with 13 bases between. The CDR3 contains 15 residues. This TCR was sampled from a man aged 45 to 65 who had recovered from COVID-19. Sequencing was carried out using PBMCs or T cells enriched from blood (not recorded which). The chain links TRBV18 to TRBJ2-5, with D possibly TRBD2 on 5 matching bases. As DNA, the CDR3 is TGTGCCAGCTCACCGGGAGACTTAACTCAAGAGACCCAGTACTTC. This codes for CASSPGDLTQETQYF.